The 20 T cell receptor beta chains below were found in one sample sequenced in a study of blood T cell repertoires in COVID-19. Here immunoSEQ multiplex PCR was the method, and the copy in TCRdb shows in-frame clones only, minus some. Among more than 150,000 clones listed, 86% were seen once. The sequenced material came from peripheral blood. The receptor set was obtained from a man in his sixties or seventies with active or convalescent COVID-19.

CDR3 in amino acids: CASSLGIQYPGGYTF. The DNA for the CDR3 is TGTGCCAGCAGCTTGGGGATTCAATACCCAGGGGGCTACACCTTC. V is TRBV5-5 and J is TRBJ1-2, with D possibly being TRBD1 (5 bases). This CDR3 comprises 15 residues. V lost 0 bases and J lost 8, with 17 bases in between. Per germline, CDR1 SGHKS and CDR2 YYEKEE (reference sequence).

The CDR3 DNA reads TGTGCCAGCAGCCAAGCCGGGACAGGGTCTCCGGGCTACACCTTC. Its protein is CASSQAGTGSPGYTF. The chain couples TRBV3-1 (or the pseudogene TRBV3-2) to TRBJ1-2; 9 nucleotides align to TRBD1. Trimming cost V 1 base and J 8 bases; bases outside gene matches: 8. The CDR3 runs to 15 residues. Germline V gives CDR1 LGHDT, CDR2 YNNKEL (reference sequence).

This clone has more than one count but fewer than ten. The chain joins TRBV18 to TRBJ2-1, with 8 positions matching TRBD1. This CDR3 comprises 15 residues. V was clipped by 3 bases and J by 7 bases; unmatched bases: 8. CDR1 is KGHSH, CDR2 LQKENI, per germline. The CDR3 reads CASSPDRVRRNEQFF. Written as DNA, the CDR3 is TGTGCCAGCTCACCGGACAGGGTCAGAAGGAATGAGCAGTTCTTC.

The chain recombines TRBV4-3 with TRBJ2-1, with 7 bases fitting TRBD2. CDR3 length equals 16 residues. Germline V gene sequence: CDR1 LGHNA, CDR2 YSLEER. The J segment lost 4 bases and the V segment lost 2 bases, leaving 8 bases of the junction unmatched. CDR3 protein: CASSQQTSSVYNEQFF. CDR3 bases: TGCGCCAGCAGCCAACAGACTAGCTCCGTATACAATGAGCAGTTCTTC.

This chain joins TRBV18 and TRBJ2-1, with 13 nucleotides matching TRBD2. The length of the CDR3 is 17 residues. V lost 3 bases to trimming and J lost 3 bases; unmatched junction nucleotides: 5. Germline-derived CDR1 and CDR2 are KGHSH and LQKENI. This CDR3 is CASSPPGTSGNYNEQFF. The DNA of the CDR3 is TGTGCCAGCTCACCGCCTGGGACTAGCGGGAACTACAATGAGCAGTTCTTC. The whole variable domain, remainder taken from reference TRBV18 and TRBJ2-1, is NAGVMQNPRHLVRRRGQEARLRCSPMKGHSHVYWYRQLPEEGLKFMVYLQKENIIDESGMPKERFSAEFPKEGPSILRIQQVVRGDSAAYFCASSPPGTSGNYNEQFFGPGTRLTVL.

The chain links TRBV6-2 or TRBV6-3 to TRBJ2-4; 7 bases match TRBD1. Germline-derived CDR1 and CDR2 are MNHEY and SVGEGT. Trimming at V came to 2 bases and at J to 1 base, leaving 17 bases not matched to a gene. This CDR3 contains 20 residues. This chain's CDR3 is CASSYRGQVGTHGAKNIQYF. The CDR3 nucleotides are TGTGCCAGCAGTTACCGCGGACAGGTTGGGACCCACGGTGCCAAAAACATTCAGTACTTC.

CDR3 in DNA: TGTGCCAGCAGTTACGGGGGGGGCAGGGTTCGATCACCCCTCCACTTT. Protein sequence: CASSYGGGRVRSPLHF. The chain carries TRBV6-5 and TRBJ1-6, with D perhaps TRBD1 (6 bases). The CDR3 is 16 amino acids. Between the trimmed V and J ends, which lost 2 bases and 10 bases, there was a span of 18 bases. The germline V gene encodes CDR1 MNHEY and CDR2 SVGAGI.

The chain is built from TRBV27 and TRBJ2-1; D remains unclear. The V gene's germline CDR1 is MNHEY and CDR2 SMNVEV (reference sequence). Trimming left V 4 bases short and J 4 bases short, with 8 bases between. The length of the CDR3 is 13 residues. The CDR3 sequence: CASSSPFYNEQFF. CDR3 DNA: TGTGCCAGCAGTTCCCCCTTTTACAATGAGCAGTTCTTC.

Here the CDR3 reads CASSEGLAGNEQFF. CDR3 DNA: TGTGCCAGCAGTGAAGGACTAGCAGGGAATGAGCAGTTCTTC. This chain links TRBV2 with TRBJ2-1; 7 bases are a match to TRBD2. The CDR3 consists of 14 residues. After removal of 1 base from V and 7 bases from J, the junction contained 4 bases not matched to a gene. CDR1 is SNHLY, CDR2 FYNNEI, per germline. The variable domain in full, with the rest retrieved from reference TRBV2 and TRBJ2-1, is EPEVTQTPSHQVTQMGQEVILRCVPISNHLYFYWYRQILGQKVEFLVSFYNNEISEKSEIFDDQFSVERPDGSNFTLKIRSTKLEDSAMYFCASSEGLAGNEQFFGPGTRLTVL.

The rearrangement joins TRBV20-1 to TRBJ2-5; TRBD2 might be the D (6 bases). CDR3 size: 13 residues. The germline CDR1 and CDR2 sequences are DFQATT and SNEGSKA (reference sequence). V was shortened by 3 bases and J by 4 bases, with 12 bases between the two germline ends. CDR3 sequence reads: CSASLGGVETQYF. CDR3 bases: TGCAGTGCTAGTTTGGGGGGAGTAGAGACCCAGTACTTC.

V usage is TRBV4-3 and J usage is TRBJ2-2, with D possibly matching TRBD2 (5 bases). Germline CDR1 is LGHNA and CDR2 is YSLEER. V lost 0 bases, J lost 4 bases, and 15 bases lay in between. CDR3 length: 17 residues. DNA for the CDR3: TGCGCCAGCAGCCAAGATGTAAGGGTAGGAGGCACCGGGGAGCTGTTTTTT. It is translated as CASSQDVRVGGTGELFF.

This rearrangement joins TRBV7-2 to TRBJ1-1, with TRBD1 identical over 10 bases. Germline CDR1 SGHTA, CDR2 FQGNSA. This CDR3 is 14 amino acids long. The V segment lost 5 bases and the J segment 8 bases; nucleotides outside the gene matches: 8. The CDR3 protein is CASSLQTGGPEAFF. The CDR3 region has the DNA TGTGCCAGCAGCCTTCAGACAGGGGGCCCCGAAGCTTTCTTT. Full variable domain (outside the CDR3, taken from reference TRBV7-2 and TRBJ1-1): GAGVSQSPSNKVTEKGKDVELRCDPISGHTALYWYRQSLGQGLEFLIYFQGNSAPDKSGLPSDRFSAERTGGSVSTLTIQRTQQEDSAVYLCASSLQTGGPEAFFGQGTRLTVV.

The chain carries TRBV20-1 and TRBJ1-3; D ambiguous. Germline V gene sequence: CDR1 DFQATT, CDR2 SNEGSKA (reference sequence). The V gene lost 3 bases and the J gene lost 6 bases, with 9 bases spanning the gap. The CDR3 is 12 residues long. In DNA form, the CDR3 reads TGCAGTGCTAGTTCCCAAGCAAACACCATATATTTT. Its translation: CSASSQANTIYF.

The V gene is TRBV9, the J gene TRBJ1-3, with D possibly being TRBD1 (5 bases). Trimming took off 3 bases at V and 2 bases at J, with 15 bases between the two ends. The CDR3 is 16 residues long. In germline, CDR1 is SGDLS, CDR2 YYNGEE. The CDR3 DNA is TGTGCCAGCAGCGCCCTCTTTGGGGCGGCTGGAAACACCATATATTTT. It codes for CASSALFGAAGNTIYF.

V and J are TRBV7-7 and TRBJ2-5; 12 bases are a match to TRBD1. The trim removed 5 bases at V and 2 bases at J, leaving 3 bases unmatched. The length of the CDR3 is 15 residues. CDR1 SSHAT and CDR2 FNYEAQ come from the germline V gene (reference sequence). The CDR3 DNA reads as TGTGCCAGCAGCCGGGGACAGGGGGCTCAAGAGACCCAGTACTTC. This sequence encodes CASSRGQGAQETQYF.

The genes are TRBV19 and TRBJ2-2; 12 bases are a match to TRBD2. Trimming took 4 bases from V and 5 from J; bases not matched to a gene: 2. Germline-derived CDR1 and CDR2 are LNHDA and SQIVND (reference sequence). There are 15 residues in the CDR3. The CDR3: CASSRGTSGTGELFF. CDR3 DNA sequence: TGTGCCAGTAGTAGAGGGACTAGCGGGACCGGGGAGCTGTTTTTT.

The chain links TRBV4-3 to TRBJ1-3; D is uncertain. Trimming cost V 0 bases and J 8 bases, with 14 bases left between them. This CDR3 contains 15 residues. The germline V gene has CDR1 LGHNA and CDR2 YSLEER. The chain's CDR3 is CASSQDLGGSDTIYF. In DNA, the CDR3 is TGCGCCAGCAGCCAAGATCTAGGAGGCTCGGACACCATATATTTT.

The CDR3: CASSENRGAWSNQPQHF. In DNA form, the CDR3 reads TGTGCCAGCAGTGAAAATCGTGGGGCATGGAGCAATCAGCCCCAGCATTTT. The V call is TRBV2, the J call TRBJ1-5; tentatively, D is TRBD1 (5 bases). The V gene's germline CDR1 is SNHLY and CDR2 FYNNEI. The CDR3 runs to 17 residues. Deletions cut 2 bases from V and 1 base from J, with 15 bases between.

The sample holds a few counts of this clone. V usage is TRBV7-9 and J usage is TRBJ1-5, with 10 bases aligning to TRBD1. Germline V gene data show CDR1 as SEHNR and CDR2 as FQNEAQ (reference sequence). The CDR3 runs to 15 residues. After removal of 3 bases from V and 3 bases from J, the junction contained 2 bases not matched to a gene. For the CDR3, the DNA is TGTGCCAGCAGCTTGGGGACAGGGGCCAATCAGCCCCAGCATTTT. Translation gives CASSLGTGANQPQHF.

The V call is TRBV4-2, the J call TRBJ2-5, with a possible D match to TRBD1 (7 bases). The CDR3 loop spans 17 amino acids. CDR1 and CDR2 from the germline V gene are LGHNA and YNFKEQ. V was pared by 0 bases and J by 0 bases, with 14 bases between. CDR3 nucleotides: TGTGCCAGCAGCCAAGATGCTGCAGGGGGGAACCAAGAGACCCAGTACTTC. It codes for CASSQDAAGGNQETQYF.